The 30 T cell receptor beta chains below come from one sample, sequenced in a study of T cell repertoires in cytomegalovirus infection. TCRdb called the reads again in MiXCR, with one record for every CDR3 protein. There are 400,000 or so distinct CDR3 sequences in the sample; around 32% occur only once, and roughly 15% lies in the top ten. The sequenced sample consisted of PBMCs. These TCRs come from a human donor in good health (CMV status not recorded). Some clones in this sample may be carry-over from other donors' samples.

This clonotype was seen a handful of times. This chain joins TRBV20-1 and TRBJ2-2; D possibly matches TRBD1 or TRBD2 (6 bases each). V was pared by 6 bases and J by 1 base, with 9 bases between. There are 13 residues in the CDR3. CDR1 is DFQATT, CDR2 SNEGSKA, per germline (reference sequence). The CDR3 DNA is TGCAGTGCGAGGGGGGAGAACACCGGGGAGCTGTTTTTT. It yields the protein CSARGENTGELFF.

This clonotype was detected many times. The chain joins TRBV12-3 or TRBV12-4 to TRBJ1-4; D remains ambiguous. The V end lost 2 bases, the J end lost 3 bases, and 7 bases lay between the germline ends. The CDR3 has 14 residues. The CDR3 DNA reads TGTGCCAGCAGTTTATTTGGGGCTAATGAAAAACTGTTTTTT. Its protein product is CASSLFGANEKLFF.

This clonotype showed up just a few times. V usage is TRBV5-1 and J usage is TRBJ2-1, with unresolved D. The germline CDR1 and CDR2 sequences are SGHRS and YFSETQ. Trimming pared 0 bases from V and 8 bases from J, leaving 15 bases between. CDR3 length: 15 amino acids. This chain's CDR3 is CASSLEGNPGDEQFF. CDR3 nucleotide sequence: TGCGCCAGCAGCTTGGAGGGCAACCCTGGGGATGAGCAGTTCTTC.

This clonotype was counted at least ten times. The V gene is TRBV7-8, the J gene TRBJ1-5, with D unresolved. This CDR3 has 13 amino acids. V gave up 0 bases and J gave up 6 bases, with 6 bases separating them. Germline V CDR1 and CDR2: SGHVS, FQNEAQ. The CDR3 region has the DNA TGTGCCAGCAGCTTAGCGTTATCTCAGCCCCAGCATTTT. This sequence encodes CASSLALSQPQHF.

This clonotype was seen a handful of times. The V gene is TRBV6-1, the J gene TRBJ2-1, with 8 bases identical to TRBD2. Per the germline V gene, CDR1 is MNHNS and CDR2 is SASEGT. The CDR3 is 16 amino acids. V shed 5 bases and J 6 bases; nucleotides not matched to a gene: 12. CDR3 amino acids: CASSSGGPPNPNEQFF. The CDR3 DNA reads TGTGCCAGCAGTAGCGGGGGCCCTCCCAATCCCAATGAGCAGTTCTTC.

This clonotype was detected only a few times. The chain links TRBV12-3 or TRBV12-4 to TRBJ1-3; TRBD1 matches 7 bases. The ends lost 6 bases at V and 8 bases at J; junction bases unmatched: 7. The CDR3 length is 13 residues. The CDR3 nucleotides are TGTGCCAGCAGGGGACAGCTCTGGGACACCATATATTTT. It codes for CASRGQLWDTIYF.

This clonotype has more than one count but fewer than ten. The chain is built from TRBV6-2 or TRBV6-3 and TRBJ2-6; D ambiguous. Germline lookup yields CDR1 MNHEY and CDR2 SVGEGT. The CDR3 sequence is 15 residues long. V lost 4 bases, J lost 0 bases, and 7 bases lay in between. The CDR3, as DNA: TGTGCCAGCAGTTCCCCAACCTCTGGGGCCAACGTCCTGACTTTC. Translated: CASSSPTSGANVLTF.

This chain connects TRBV4-3 to TRBJ2-5; 11 nucleotides align to TRBD2. CDR3 size: 20 residues. Germline V gene lookup returns CDR1 LGHNA and CDR2 YSLEER. V shed 2 bases and J 2 bases; nucleotides not matched to a gene: 16. The CDR3 spells CASSQFRAASGGRIQETQYF. The CDR3 bases are TGCGCCAGCAGCCAATTTCGCGCGGCTAGCGGGGGGCGAATACAAGAGACCCAGTACTTC.

To note about this clonotype: A single base separates this from a much larger clone, so it may be a read error. The V call is TRBV5-5, the J call TRBJ2-5, with D perhaps given as TRBD1 or TRBD2 (5 bases each). CDR3 length: 13 residues. Trimming cost V 4 bases and J 2 bases, with 9 bases left between them. Germline loops: CDR1 SGHKS, CDR2 YYEKEE (reference sequence). Here the CDR3 reads CASSGDGQETQYF. CDR3 nucleotides: TGTGCCAGCAGCGGGGACGGACAAGAGACCCAGTACTTC.

The chain uses TRBV10-3 and TRBJ2-7, with D tentatively TRBD2 (5 bases). The CDR3 runs to 13 residues. Per the germline V gene, CDR1 is ENHRY and CDR2 is SYGVKD. Between the trimmed V and J ends, which lost 6 bases and 5 bases, there was a span of 14 bases. The CDR3 nucleotides are TGTGCCATCAGGTCCCCCCTAGCCCACGAGCAGTACTTC. Protein sequence: CAIRSPLAHEQYF.

This clonotype was detected only a few times. A much larger clone lies one base from this, so it may be a read error. The rearrangement joins TRBV6-4 to TRBJ2-3; TRBD2 aligns across 10 bases. The germline CDR1 and CDR2 sequences are MRHNA and SNTAGT. Germline trimming cut 3 bases from V and 2 bases from J; bases unmatched to any gene: 2. CDR3 length: 15 amino acids. The CDR3 DNA is TGTGCCAGCAGTGAAAGCGGGGGGGCCACAGATACGCAGTATTTT. As protein: CASSESGGATDTQYF.

The sample holds many counts of this clonotype. The CDR3 region has the DNA TGTGCCAGCAGTTACGGCCGTCGTCGAAATGAAGAGACCCAGTACTTC. It encodes CASSYGRRRNEETQYF. The chain joins TRBV6-5 to TRBJ2-5; D uncertain. The CDR3 has 16 residues. The V and J ends lost 2 bases and 3 bases respectively, with 16 bases between them. Germline lookup yields CDR1 MNHEY and CDR2 SVGAGI.

The gene calls are TRBV4-3 and TRBJ1-2; TRBD1 might be the D (6 bases). The CDR3 totals 15 residues. Germline CDR1 LGHNA, CDR2 YSLEER. V lost 4 bases, J lost 8 bases, and 20 bases lay in between. CDR3 in amino acids: CASSPTGATPGGYTF. CDR3 nucleotides: TGCGCCAGCAGCCCGACGGGGGCCACACCTGGCGGCTACACCTTC.

Ten or more counts support this clonotype. The rearrangement uses TRBV7-2 and TRBJ2-3; D is perhaps TRBD1 (5 bases). Germline lookup yields CDR1 SGHTA and CDR2 FQGNSA. The CDR3 is 14 amino acids. V lost 3 bases and J lost 7, with 14 bases in between. The CDR3 here is CASSFRASGNTQYF. In DNA form, the CDR3 reads TGTGCCAGCAGCTTTAGGGCCTCAGGGAATACGCAGTATTTT.

The chain joins TRBV5-5 to TRBJ2-5; 11 bases agree with TRBD1. Germline assignment: CDR1 SGHKS and CDR2 YYEKEE (reference sequence). The CDR3 is 15 residues long. J lost 5 bases, V lost 4 bases, and 7 bases had no gene match. This chain's CDR3 is CASSQDRGRGETQYF. CDR3 coding DNA: TGTGCCAGCAGCCAGGACAGGGGGCGCGGTGAGACCCAGTACTTC.

This rearrangement joins TRBV28 to TRBJ1-1, with TRBD1 as a possible D gene (6 bases). The CDR3 extends over 14 amino acids. The V and J ends lost 8 bases and 7 bases respectively, with 20 bases between them. Germline CDR1 and CDR2: MDHEN and SYDVKM. CDR3 loop: CASLPGGRGGEAFF. CDR3 nucleotide sequence: TGTGCCAGCCTCCCGGGAGGCAGGGGAGGTGAAGCTTTCTTT.

The CDR3 protein is CASSLEGAVGYTF. In nucleotides, the CDR3 is TGTGCCAGCAGCTTGGAGGGGGCGGTTGGCTACACCTTC. This rearrangement joins TRBV5-6 to TRBJ1-2; 7 bases line up with TRBD1. With 0 bases clipped from V and 7 bases from J, the junction kept 3 bases outside the gene matches. The CDR3 extends over 13 amino acids. Germline V gives CDR1 SGHDT, CDR2 YYEEEE.

On this clonotype: Here the CDR3 omits its conserved ending phenylalanine or tryptophan, so a read error is the likely source. The chain has TRBV14 and TRBJ2-3, with D unresolved. With 3 bases removed from V and 4 bases from J, the gap between germline ends came to 23 bases. Germline values: CDR1 SGHDN, CDR2 FVKESK. The CDR3 has 18 amino acids. CDR3 bases: TGTGCCAGCAGCCAGGTTAAAAGTTCGAAGGCGACGCCAGATACGCAGTATTTA. This codes for CASSQVKSSKATPDTQYL.

This clonotype was picked up a small number of times. The chain joins TRBV7-3 to TRBJ2-2, with 14 bases fitting TRBD2. The CDR3 is 17 amino acids. Germline assignment: CDR1 SGHTA and CDR2 FQGTGA. V was pared by 5 bases and J by 6 bases, with 8 bases of the junction left unmatched. This CDR3 reads CASSPTRLAGGSGELFF. The CDR3 DNA is TGTGCCAGCAGCCCCACCCGACTAGCGGGGGGGTCCGGGGAGCTGTTTTTT.

The chain carries TRBV5-5 and TRBJ2-1, with 8 bases lining up with TRBD1. With 2 bases clipped from V and 3 bases from J, the junction kept 7 bases outside the gene matches. Germline V CDR1 and CDR2: SGHKS, YYEKEE (reference sequence). This CDR3 contains 16 residues. The CDR3 bases are TGTGCCAGCAGCTTTGGGGTGACAGGGGACTACAATGAGCAGTTCTTC. Amino acid sequence: CASSFGVTGDYNEQFF.

This chain uses TRBV4-1 with TRBJ2-1, with a possible D match to TRBD2 (6 bases). There are 18 residues in the CDR3. Germline CDR1 and CDR2: MGHRA and YSYEKL. The V end lost 0 bases, the J end lost 2 bases, and 17 bases lay between the germline ends. The CDR3 DNA sequence: TGCGCCAGCAGCCAAGATTGGGACCGGGGGAGCCCCTACAATGAGCAGTTCTTC. Residues: CASSQDWDRGSPYNEQFF.

The rearrangement links TRBV25-1 to TRBJ1-1; D ambiguous. Germline loops: CDR1 MGHDK, CDR2 SYGVNS. The CDR3 has 14 amino acids. Trimming cost V 5 bases and J 4 bases, with 14 bases left between them. CDR3 region: CASSSMGRVTEAFF. CDR3 nucleotide sequence: TGTGCCAGCAGTAGTATGGGGAGGGTCACTGAAGCTTTCTTT.

In its sample, this clonotype was seen many times. This chain connects TRBV7-2 to TRBJ2-5; D might be TRBD2 (6 bases). The CDR3 runs to 13 residues. Germline values: CDR1 SGHTA, CDR2 FQGNSA. Between the trimmed V and J ends, which lost 2 bases and 4 bases, there was a span of 8 bases. The CDR3 nucleotides are TGTGCCAGCAGCTTATGGCGGGGAGAGACCCAGTACTTC. As protein: CASSLWRGETQYF.

This clonotype was found a few times. The rearrangement links TRBV7-9 to TRBJ2-7; D gene unclear. The CDR3 is 16 residues long. Germline V lookup: CDR1 SEHNR, CDR2 FQNEAQ (reference sequence). Trimming cost V 2 bases and J 5 bases, with 19 bases left between them. The CDR3 here is CASSLSLGTVPHEQYF. CDR3 nucleotide sequence: TGTGCCAGCAGCTTATCTCTTGGAACAGTCCCCCACGAGCAGTACTTC.

V usage is TRBV27 and J usage is TRBJ2-5; TRBD1 might be the D (8 bases). There are 18 residues in the CDR3. CDR1 is MNHEY and CDR2 is SMNVEV in the germline V gene (reference sequence). Trimming shortened V by 1 base and J by 5 bases, and 23 bases separated the two germline ends. CDR3 DNA: TGTGCCAGCAGTTTATACAGCGGGGCAGGGGGCCCACAGGAGACCCAGTACTTC. Its protein is CASSLYSGAGGPQETQYF.

The chain couples TRBV6-5 to TRBJ2-1; no definite D call. Trimming took off 6 bases at V and 3 bases at J, with 6 bases between the two ends. The CDR3 has 12 amino acids. The germline V gene encodes CDR1 MNHEY and CDR2 SVGAGI. CDR3: CASSSLYNEQFF. CDR3 nucleotides: TGTGCCAGCAGCTCCCTCTACAATGAGCAGTTCTTC.

The chain is built from TRBV28 and TRBJ1-2, with 7 bases aligning to TRBD1. CDR3 length: 17 amino acids. Germline V gene data show CDR1 as MDHEN and CDR2 as SYDVKM. V dropped 5 bases and J dropped 8; count of bases not matched to a gene: 20. CDR3 in amino acids: CASSDPRGGGGLRGYTF. CDR3 nucleotide sequence: TGTGCCAGCAGTGACCCCCGCGGAGGGGGCGGATTAAGAGGCTACACCTTC.

This clonotype was counted a single time. A much larger clone differs from this one at a single base, so this may be a read error. This chain joins TRBV7-9 and TRBJ2-5; maybe TRBD2 (6 bases). This CDR3 is 14 amino acids long. The germline V gene encodes CDR1 SEHNR and CDR2 FQNEAQ (reference sequence). DNA for the CDR3: TGTGCCAGCAGCTTCCGGGACTTTAAAGAGCCCCAGTACTTC. Protein sequence: CASSFRDFKEPQYF.

This clonotype was picked up a small number of times. This rearrangement joins TRBV5-6 to TRBJ2-2; D not resolved. This CDR3 has 14 amino acids. The germline CDR1 and CDR2 sequences are SGHDT and YYEEEE. Between the trimmed V and J ends, which lost 3 bases and 6 bases, there was a span of 12 bases. CDR3 residues: CASSSGLRSGELFF. The CDR3 DNA follows: TGTGCCAGCAGCTCGGGCTTAAGGTCCGGGGAGCTGTTTTTT.

A word on this clonotype: A read error may be the cause here, since a much bigger clone is one base away. The chain is built from TRBV7-9 and TRBJ1-1; D is uncertain. The CDR3 has 16 amino acids. V gave up 2 bases and J gave up 5 bases, with 18 bases separating them. The V gene's germline CDR1 is SEHNR and CDR2 FQNEAQ (reference sequence). Written as DNA, the CDR3 is TGTGCCAGCAGCTTAAGGAGTGGACCGGGAGATACTGAAGCTTTCTTT. This encodes CASSLRSGPGDTEAFF.